This T cell receptor (beta chain) was sequenced for a study of blood T cell repertoires in COVID-19 (dated by TCRdb to 2019 to 2021). General notes on the study: The collaborator samples originated in the United States, Italy and Spain and spanned the acute and convalescent phases of COVID-19. The prospective study material was composed of cDNA or gDNA derived from T cells, B-cell-depleted T cells, or PBMCs. Deeply sampled blood TCRbeta repertoires from subjects exposed to, actively infected with, or recovered from COVID-19 were included in the dataset. The repertoires were made available in a free public database intended to serve as a resource for research on the immune response to SARS-CoV-2. The samples were drawn from the first 160 participants of the ongoing ImmuneRACE study and from more than 1,000 subjects provided by 6 global collaborators. Sample metadata almost always included a de-identified subject ID, COVID-19 status, age in years and sex. HLA class I and class II types, where available, came from metadata supplied by the sample provider rather than from assay-based typing.

The germline V gene encodes CDR1 MNHEY and CDR2 SMNVEV (reference sequence). The junction shows trimming of 5 bases on V and 0 bases on J, and the gene matches do not reach 3 bases of it. Taken from cysteine to phenylalanine, the CDR3 has 15 residues. Only the CDR3 part of the read is kept: 45 bases, read in frame from the first base. This clone showed up just once. No antigen is known for it. Base qualities are not provided; no much larger clone lies one nucleotide away. Each collaborating institution followed its own protocols to collect whole blood in K2EDTA tubes. For TCRbeta analysis, collaborators shipped samples as frozen whole blood, isolated PBMCs, or DNA extracted from either of those sample types. TCRbeta CDR3 regions were amplified from genomic DNA using the immunoSEQ Assay, a bias-controlled multiplex PCR. The study's processing was this. Nucleated cell counts per sample were estimated from amplification of reference gene primers within the assay. To quantify the absolute abundance of each unique TCRbeta CDR3 rearrangement, sequence reads were collapsed and filtered. For each sample, productive Simpson clonality was calculated as the square root of Simpson's diversity index across productive rearrangements. TCRdb carries this immuneACCESS record with in-frame sequences only. Its versions omit some clonotypes, under half of them owing to an unresolved V gene in the studies checked, with the rest unexplained. D and trimming were read from the DNA, whereas the V and J calls and clone size are those reported in that table. This sample has 200,000 to 250,000 clones in its table, and less than 90% of those were observed once. The top ten constitute 15% to 20% of the sample.

The paper's findings and limits, for the study overall: The quantity of clinical and demographic metadata differed by source and by participant and was supplied without curation.

Recombination linked TRBV27 to TRBJ2-7, with 11 bases matching TRBD2. The sequence was obtained from a woman aged 80 or over with active or convalescent COVID-19. Sequencing was carried out using peripheral blood. For the CDR3, the sequence is CASSQTSGSSYEQYF. The nucleotide sequence reads as follows: TGTGCCAGCAGTCAAACTAGCGGGAGCTCCTACGAGCAGTACTTC.